This record covers a single T cell receptor (beta chain). Its cognate antigen is unknown. TCRdb passed the 5' RACE reads through MiXCR, listing each CDR3 protein once. The repertoire consists of a few hundred thousand distinct CDR3 sequences, with approximately 16% occurring once and the leading ten covering 0.44%. Trimming stripped 4 bases from V and 0 bases from J, with 10 bases between. Germline CDR1 and CDR2: SNHLY and FYNNEI. The CDR3 extends over 16 amino acids. This specimen comes from a study of identical twins. Study observations and caveats: In drawing conclusions, the study used cross-sectional statistical analysis and did not follow the same donors.

Healthy Caucasians made up all donors. These same records also appear under a second study, on yellow fever vaccine responses in identical twins.

This chain joins TRBV2 and TRBJ2-6, with D hard to call. The clonotype comes from a woman aged 18-29 years in good health. The sample consisted of CD4+ T cells sorted from blood. The CDR3 sequence is CASSGWVLSGANVLTF. The CDR3 region has the DNA TGTGCCAGCAGTGGGTGGGTGCTCTCTGGGGCCAACGTCCTGACTTTC.